The sequence of this T cell receptor beta chain was determined in a study of memory CD4+ T cells and cytomegalovirus serostatus. Overall study context: Donors were healthy Belgian adults, 9 CMV seropositive and some 24 seronegative. Study results and caveats: Suggested: most of the CMV-linked TCR signature lies in CD4+ memory cells.

The table came from immunoSEQ multiplex PCR; TCRdb's copy has only in-frame clones and leaves some out. The table lists about 39,000 clones, about 73% of them singletons. Single viable CD3+CD4+CD8-CD45RO+ cells were sorted as the memory CD4+ T cells. Total CD4+ T cells were enriched by CD4 positive selection. Germline trimming cut 5 bases from V and 4 bases from J; bases unmatched to any gene: 11. CDR1 and CDR2 (germline): SGHAT, FQNNGV. The CDR3 has 16 amino acids. Worth noting for this clone: As yet, its antigen is unknown.

Sequenced input: memory CD4+ T cells from blood. The chain links TRBV11-2 to TRBJ2-5; 9 positions match TRBD1. This TCR was recovered from an adult in good health and CMV-seronegative. DNA for the CDR3: TGTGCCAGCAGCCCCCGGGCGTCGACAGGGGGAGAGACCCAGTACTTC. Its protein is CASSPRASTGGETQYF.